This T cell receptor beta chain is drawn from a study of blood T cells in healthy people across ages. A sample-barcoded 5' primer and a J-beta primer mix were used in a second PCR of about 7 to 11 cycles. TCRdb used MiXCR to reprocess the 5' RACE reads, holding one entry per CDR3 protein. The data hold about 670,000 distinct CDR3 sequences, with around 52% observed a single time. Germline V lookup: CDR1 SEHNR, CDR2 FQNEAQ (reference sequence). This CDR3 is built from 14 residues. The V gene end was trimmed by 5 bases and the J gene end by 10 bases; junction bases not matched to a gene: 5. The specimen sequenced was blood. The clonotype was recovered from a woman aged 80 or over in good health. This chain links TRBV7-9 with TRBJ1-6, with 10 bases that match TRBD1. For the CDR3, the DNA is TGTGCCAGCAGCCCCCGGGACAGGGGCTCACCCCTCCACTTT. This sequence encodes CASSPRDRGSPLHF.